This passage covers 25 T cell receptor beta chains from one sample sequenced in a study of T cells after yellow fever vaccination. TCRdb re-analysed the 5' RACE reads in MiXCR, keeping a single row per CDR3 protein. The table lists about 340,000 distinct CDR3 sequences, under 15% of them singletons. Source: CD4+ T cells sorted from PBMCs, taken 15 days after the yellow fever booster vaccination. The receptors come from a man aged 18 to 29 who received the YFV17D yellow fever vaccine.

This clonotype occurred many times. The CDR3 DNA reads as TGCAGTGCTAGAGGGTATAATGAAAAACTGTTTTTT. This codes for CSARGYNEKLFF. This chain links TRBV20-1 with TRBJ1-4; no definite D call. Germline V gives CDR1 DFQATT, CDR2 SNEGSKA (reference sequence). Between the trimmed V and J ends, which lost 1 base and 4 bases, there was a span of 4 bases. The CDR3 is 12 residues long.

CDR3 nucleotides: TGTGCCAGCAGCCCCACCTCAGGGCTAGCTAATGAAAAACTGTTTTTT. It translates to CASSPTSGLANEKLFF. The chain joins TRBV14 to TRBJ1-4, with D possibly TRBD1 on 5 matching bases. This CDR3 has 16 residues. Trimming pared 4 bases from V and 3 bases from J, leaving 15 bases between. Germline assignment: CDR1 SGHDN and CDR2 FVKESK.

This clonotype was found a few times. This chain uses TRBV20-1 with TRBJ2-5, with 7 bases fitting TRBD2. This CDR3 comprises 13 residues. The germline V gene encodes CDR1 DFQATT and CDR2 SNEGSKA (reference sequence). With 5 bases clipped from V and 4 bases from J, the junction kept 7 bases outside the gene matches. CDR3 residues: CSAGRTGGETQYF. In nucleotides, the CDR3 is TGCAGTGCTGGGCGTACGGGAGGAGAGACCCAGTACTTC.

The table lists this clonotype with a few counts. V is TRBV5-8 and J is TRBJ2-5, with TRBD2 identical over 11 bases. Trimming cost V 4 bases and J 4 bases; bases outside gene matches: 6. Germline-derived CDR1 and CDR2 are SGHTS and YDEGEE. This CDR3 has 15 amino acids. CDR3 coding DNA: TGTGCCAGCAGCGATAGCGGGGGGGCCGGAGAGACCCAGTACTTC. Translation: CASSDSGGAGETQYF.

The V gene is TRBV20-1, the J gene TRBJ2-2, with D unresolved. There are 14 residues in the CDR3. Looked up from germline, CDR1 is DFQATT and CDR2 is SNEGSKA (reference sequence). V was pared by 2 bases and J by 1 base, with 8 bases between. This chain's CDR3 is CSARIKGNTGELFF. For the CDR3, the DNA is TGCAGTGCTAGAATTAAGGGGAACACCGGGGAGCTGTTTTTT.

The chain's CDR3 is CASSQDLSVFSGNTIYF. The CDR3, as DNA: TGCGCCAGCAGCCAAGATTTAAGCGTTTTCTCTGGAAACACCATATATTTT. The chain combines TRBV4-3 with TRBJ1-3; D call uncertain. The CDR3 extends over 17 amino acids. V shed 0 bases and J shed 0 bases, with 12 bases lying between them. Germline CDR1 is LGHNA and CDR2 is YSLEER.

V is TRBV7-2 and J is TRBJ2-2; weak D call: TRBD2 (5 bases). Trimming took off 5 bases at V and 7 bases at J, with 14 bases between the two ends. Germline CDR1 and CDR2: SGHTA and FQGNSA. The CDR3 is 14 residues long. In DNA, the CDR3 is TGTGCCAGCAGCAGAGGGATGGGCCTCGGGGAGCTGTTTTTT. This sequence encodes CASSRGMGLGELFF. The entire variable domain, with the rest obtained from reference TRBV7-2 and TRBJ2-2, is as follows: GAGVSQSPSNKVTEKGKDVELRCDPISGHTALYWYRQSLGQGLEFLIYFQGNSAPDKSGLPSDRFSAERTGGSVSTLTIQRTQQEDSAVYLCASSRGMGLGELFFGEGSRLTVL.

This sequence joins TRBV28 and TRBJ2-1; 9 nucleotides align to TRBD2. Germline trimming cut 5 bases from V and 5 bases from J; bases unmatched to any gene: 16. The CDR3 has 18 amino acids. From germline, CDR1 is MDHEN and CDR2 SYDVKM. This CDR3 reads CASSVPTSGGGANNEQFF. CDR3 bases: TGTGCCAGCAGTGTTCCGACTAGTGGCGGGGGGGCCAACAATGAGCAGTTCTTC.

This clonotype was recorded a few times. V and J are TRBV7-2 and TRBJ1-1; D ambiguous. V lost 5 bases, J lost 5 bases, and 18 bases lay in between. Germline assignment: CDR1 SGHTA and CDR2 FQGNSA. The CDR3 is made up of 15 amino acids. The chain's CDR3 is CASSPSLRGNTEAFF. For the CDR3, the DNA is TGTGCCAGCAGCCCGTCCCTCCGGGGTAATACTGAAGCTTTCTTT.

The J gene is TRBJ1-4, the V gene TRBV18, with D perhaps TRBD1 (6 bases). CDR3 length equals 16 residues. CDR1 is KGHSH, CDR2 LQKENI, per germline. Trimming left V 3 bases short and J 0 bases short, with 11 bases between. The CDR3 sequence: CASSPLTGTTNEKLFF. The CDR3 DNA sequence: TGTGCCAGCTCACCGCTCACAGGGACAACTAATGAAAAACTGTTTTTT.

Only a few counts were recorded for this clonotype. The J gene is TRBJ2-1, the V gene TRBV20-1, with a weak D call TRBD2 (6 bases). This CDR3 spans 13 amino acids. Trimming shortened V by 3 bases and J by 8 bases, and 14 bases separated the two germline ends. Germline CDR1 is DFQATT and CDR2 is SNEGSKA (reference sequence). DNA for the CDR3: TGCAGTGCTAGTAATGGGGGGTTCGATGAGCAGTTCTTC. Its translation is CSASNGGFDEQFF.

This clonotype has more than one count but fewer than ten. V and J are TRBV5-5 and TRBJ1-4, with TRBD1 identical over 11 bases. Germline loops: CDR1 SGHKS, CDR2 YYEKEE (reference sequence). This CDR3 spans 15 amino acids. The ends lost 0 bases at V and 6 bases at J; junction bases unmatched: 1. CDR3 DNA sequence: TGTGCCAGCAGCTTGGGGGGACAGGGGGATGAAAAACTGTTTTTT. It encodes CASSLGGQGDEKLFF.

Only a few counts were recorded for this clonotype. The chain recombines TRBV5-1 with TRBJ2-1; 8 nucleotides align to TRBD1. J gave up 8 bases and V 4 bases, and 8 bases lay outside the gene matches. The CDR3 is 14 amino acids. The germline CDR1 and CDR2 sequences are SGHRS and YFSETQ. The CDR3 loop is CASSIGQGGDEQFF. The DNA for the CDR3 is TGCGCCAGCAGCATTGGACAGGGTGGTGATGAGCAGTTCTTC.

A few counts support this clonotype. V usage is TRBV28 and J usage is TRBJ1-1, with a weak D call TRBD1 (5 bases). CDR1 is MDHEN and CDR2 is SYDVKM in the germline V gene. Trimming took 6 bases from V and 11 from J, leaving 13 bases between them. CDR3 length equals 11 residues. For the CDR3, the DNA is TGTGCCAGCAGCCTAAGCGGGGGGGCTTTCTTT. Its translation: CASSLSGGAFF.

The gene calls are TRBV5-1 and TRBJ2-1, with 8 bases matching TRBD1. This CDR3 is built from 12 residues. V was pared by 1 base and J by 12 bases, with 3 bases of the junction left unmatched. CDR1 SGHRS and CDR2 YFSETQ come from the germline V gene. The CDR3 spells CASSLQGAGQFF. The DNA of the CDR3 is TGCGCCAGCAGCTTGCAGGGGGCCGGGCAGTTCTTC.

This clonotype was seen ten or more times. The chain recombines TRBV11-3 with TRBJ2-5; D perhaps matches TRBD2 (5 bases). The CDR3 has 12 amino acids. Per germline, CDR1 SGHNT and CDR2 YENEEA. Trimming removed 4 bases at V and 3 bases at J, with 6 bases between. In nucleotides, the CDR3 is TGTGCCAGCAGCTCCGGGGAAGAGACCCAGTACTTC. It encodes CASSSGEETQYF.

The J gene is TRBJ2-5, the V gene TRBV20-1; 7 positions agree with TRBD1. This CDR3 contains 13 residues. Unmatched junction bases numbered 3, after V lost 1 base and J lost 4 bases. The V gene's germline CDR1 is DFQATT and CDR2 SNEGSKA (reference sequence). The CDR3 DNA is TGCAGTGCTAGAGGACAGGGCGGAGAGACCCAGTACTTC. Its translation is CSARGQGGETQYF.

The chain employs TRBV10-1 and TRBJ2-7; 7 bases map to TRBD2. V was pared by 3 bases and J by 7 bases, with 3 bases of the junction left unmatched. Germline CDR1 is WNHNN and CDR2 is SYGVQD (reference sequence). The CDR3 sequence is 12 residues long. The CDR3 spells CASSDTSAEQYV. In DNA form, the CDR3 reads TGCGCCAGCAGTGATACTAGCGCGGAGCAGTACGTC.

This clonotype was observed at least ten times. A read error may produce the germline difference seen at one junction end. The chain couples TRBV5-1 to TRBJ2-3; 9 positions agree with TRBD1. The CDR3 consists of 15 residues. Germline V CDR1 and CDR2: SGHRS, YFSETQ. The CDR3 DNA follows: TGTGCCAGCAGTTCCGGGACAGGGAGCACAGATACGCAGTATTTT. Its translation is CASSSGTGSTDTQYF. Using reference TRBV5-1 and TRBJ2-3 for the parts outside the CDR3, the full variable domain is KAGVTQTPRYLIKTRGQQVTLSCSPISGHRSVSWYQQTPGQGLQFLFEYFSETQRNKGNFPGRFSGRQFSNSRSEMNVSTLELGDSALYLCASSSGTGSTDTQYFGPGTRLTVL.

This clonotype was seen more than once but under ten times. CDR3 sequence (DNA): TGCGCCAGCAGTGGGTCTGACACAGATACGCAGTATTTT. Its translation: CASSGSDTDTQYF. This sequence joins TRBV5-1 and TRBJ2-3; D is unclear. Germline-derived CDR1 and CDR2 are SGHRS and YFSETQ. V lost 5 bases and J lost 2, with 9 bases in between. The CDR3 runs to 13 residues. Full variable domain (remainder filled in from reference TRBV5-1 and TRBJ2-3): KAGVTQTPRYLIKTRGQQVTLSCSPISGHRSVSWYQQTPGQGLQFLFEYFSETQRNKGNFPGRFSGRQFSNSRSEMNVSTLELGDSALYLCASSGSDTDTQYFGPGTRLTVL.

This clonotype was seen just once. Germline is not matched at one junction end, which may reflect a read error. The gene calls are TRBV12-3 or TRBV12-4 and TRBJ1-2; D gene uncertain. CDR3 length: 13 amino acids. The CDR3 coding sequence is TGTGCCAGCAGTTTGCGGGCCGTTTATGCCTACACCTTC. It codes for CASSLRAVYAYTF.

The chain recombines TRBV3-1 with TRBJ2-3, with TRBD2 identical over 10 bases. In germline, CDR1 is LGHDT, CDR2 YNNKEL (reference sequence). This CDR3 contains 16 residues. The V segment lost 5 bases and the J segment 0 bases; nucleotides outside the gene matches: 5. CDR3 in amino acids: CASSSIAGGSTDTQYF. In DNA, the CDR3 is TGTGCCAGCAGCTCCATAGCGGGGGGAAGCACAGATACGCAGTATTTT.

The sample holds many counts of this clonotype. The rearrangement links TRBV10-3 to TRBJ2-5; 14 bases map to TRBD2. The ends lost 6 bases at V and 4 bases at J; junction bases unmatched: 10. The CDR3 loop spans 17 amino acids. Germline-derived CDR1 and CDR2 are ENHRY and SYGVKD. The CDR3, as DNA: TGTGCCATCAGCCCGCCCCCCGGACTAGCGGGGGGAGAGACCCAGTACTTC. It translates to CAISPPPGLAGGETQYF.

The chain has TRBV2 and TRBJ2-5; 11 bases line up with TRBD2. CDR3 length equals 15 residues. With V trimmed by 7 bases and J by 2 bases, 6 bases remained unmatched. The germline V gene encodes CDR1 SNHLY and CDR2 FYNNEI. The CDR3 protein is CASMRLAGTQETQYF. CDR3 DNA sequence: TGTGCCAGCATGAGACTAGCGGGGACACAAGAGACCCAGTACTTC.

There are many counts of this clonotype. This chain uses TRBV7-2 with TRBJ1-1, with unresolved D. The CDR3 is made up of 13 amino acids. V was cut by 3 bases and J by 1 base, with 6 bases left in between. CDR1 SGHTA and CDR2 FQGNSA come from the germline V gene. The CDR3 DNA sequence: TGTGCCAGCAGCTTTAAAAGGAACACTGAAGCTTTCTTT. Translating gives CASSFKRNTEAFF.